This T cell receptor (beta chain) is from a study of T cells in Graves' hyperthyroidism and ophthalmopathy. This clonotype has a count of ten or more. Its antigen is currently unknown. Germline lookup yields CDR1 KGHSH and CDR2 LQKENI. Trimming shortened V by 4 bases and J by 0 bases, and 9 bases separated the two germline ends. This CDR3 is 15 amino acids long. Broader study findings: Most thyroid clonotypes with frequency above 0.001 were detected in blood.

The TCR beta CDR3 regions underwent amplification using RNA transcripts as the source. RT-PCR in the first round (using the HTBI primer set) targeted the TCR CDR3. MiXCR was run by TCRdb on the multiplex PCR reads, yielding one entry per CDR3 protein. The sample includes 450,000 to 550,000 distinct CDR3 sequences, roughly a quarter of them seen just once. The chain recombines TRBV18 with TRBJ2-2, with D uncertain. This clonotype was obtained from a woman in her 30s with Graves' ophthalmopathy. Material: blood. In nucleotides, the CDR3 is TGTGCCAGCTCACTTAGTGCATCGAACACCGGGGAGCTGTTTTTT. Amino acid sequence: CASSLSASNTGELFF. The whole variable domain, filled in from reference TRBV18 and TRBJ2-2, reads NAGVMQNPRHLVRRRGQEARLRCSPMKGHSHVYWYRQLPEEGLKFMVYLQKENIIDESGMPKERFSAEFPKEGPSILRIQQVVRGDSAAYFCASSLSASNTGELFFGEGSRLTVL.